This TCR beta chain was retrieved from a study of T-cell memory formation after mild COVID-19. Study details: Clustering of TCRs was largely donor specific. Findings and caveats of the study: Day 15 to 85 contracting clones showed balanced CD4/CD8; later expanders leaned CD4+. That cross-reactive memory joined was suggested by some responding clones appearing in pre-infection memory.

This clonotype has a handful of counts. Its specificity is not known. In TCRdb, the 5' RACE reads were re-called with MiXCR into one record per CDR3 protein. This sample has around 36,000 distinct CDR3 sequences, with 10% to 12% found just once. The CDR3 spans 14 residues. Germline assignment: CDR1 MNHEY and CDR2 SVGEGT. Germline trimming cut 8 bases from V and 3 bases from J; bases unmatched to any gene: 10. The chain has TRBV6-2 or TRBV6-3 and TRBJ2-7, with TRBD1 identical over 7 bases. The clonotype comes from a man younger than 35 who had mild COVID-19 (a few samples of this study predate the infection). Cell type and time point are not known. Sequencing was carried out using PBMCs or a T cell subset sorted from them (not recorded which). CDR3 region: CASGEWDSSYEQYF. The DNA of the CDR3 is TGTGCCAGCGGGGAATGGGACAGCAGCTACGAGCAGTACTTC.